One sample yielded the 22 T cell receptor beta chains listed below, sequenced in a study of glioma-infiltrating T cells after dendritic cell vaccination. Profiling relied on immunoSEQ multiplex PCR, and the TCRdb table lists in-frame clones only, not all of them. The profile shows more than 70,000 clones, around nine tenths of them singletons. Time point here: after dendritic cell vaccination, including at tumor progression/relapse. The sample was blood, taken after dendritic cell vaccination. The receptors were gathered from a human donor with glioblastoma.

The chain couples TRBV5-1 to TRBJ2-5, with 8 bases lining up with TRBD2. This CDR3 region has 15 residues. The germline V gene has CDR1 SGHRS and CDR2 YFSETQ. V gave up 4 bases and J gave up 2 bases; unmatched junction bases: 7. In nucleotides, the CDR3 is TGCGCCAGCAGCAACAGCGGGGGAAGGCAAGAGACCCAGTACTTC. It yields the protein CASSNSGGRQETQYF. Complete variable domain (other parts from reference TRBV5-1 and TRBJ2-5): KAGVTQTPRYLIKTRGQQVTLSCSPISGHRSVSWYQQTPGQGLQFLFEYFSETQRNKGNFPGRFSGRQFSNSRSEMNVSTLELGDSALYLCASSNSGGRQETQYFGPGTRLLVL.

The chain has TRBV7-8 and TRBJ1-2; D ambiguous. Germline CDR1 and CDR2: SGHVS and FQNEAQ. The V and J ends lost 5 bases and 6 bases respectively, with 16 bases between them. The CDR3 length is 14 residues. CDR3 sequence: CASSRRPLADGYTF. The DNA of the CDR3 is TGTGCCAGCAGCCGAAGACCCTTGGCGGATGGCTACACCTTC. Looking up the rest from reference TRBV7-8 and TRBJ1-2 gives the full variable domain: GAGVSQSPRYKVAKRGQDVALRCDPISGHVSLFWYQQALGQGPEFLTYFQNEAQLDKSGLPSDRFFAERPEGSVSTLKIQRTQQEDSAVYLCASSRRPLADGYTFGSGTRLTVV.

This sequence joins TRBV21-1 and TRBJ1-1; the table calls TRBD1, which could not be checked here. TRBV21-1 is assigned pseudogene status. The CDR3 sequence is 16 residues long. The CDR3, as DNA: TGTGCCAGCAGCCCCGATGGGGGCAAGCTGAACACTGAAGCTTTCTTT. Translation: CASSPDGGKLNTEAFF.

V usage is TRBV16 and J usage is TRBJ2-1; 8 bases fit TRBD1. This CDR3 has 12 residues. Germline V lookup: CDR1 KGHSY, CDR2 FQNENV. V trimming: 1 base; J trimming: 12 bases; junction bases outside the gene matches: 2. The CDR3 sequence: CASSQFGTGQFF. The DNA of the CDR3 is TGTGCCAGCAGCCAATTCGGGACAGGGCAGTTCTTC.

This clone was observed a handful of times. The V and J genes are TRBV2 and TRBJ1-4; D not resolved. Germline CDR1 SNHLY, CDR2 FYNNEI. There are 12 residues in the CDR3. V was clipped by 8 bases and J by 4 bases, with 8 bases between them. The CDR3 loop reads CASERVNEKLFF. In DNA form, the CDR3 reads TGTGCCAGCGAGAGAGTTAATGAAAAACTGTTTTTT.

This chain links TRBV29-1 with TRBJ2-3; a weak D match, TRBD2 (5 bases). Deletions cut 2 bases from V and 2 bases from J, with 8 bases between. The CDR3 loop spans 13 amino acids. The germline CDR1 and CDR2 sequences are SQVTM and ANQGSEA. CDR3 coding DNA: TGCAGCGTTGAAACGGGAATCACAGATACGCAGTATTTT. Translated: CSVETGITDTQYF.

The V and J genes are TRBV4-2 and TRBJ2-1, with 7 nucleotides matching TRBD1. The CDR3 is 16 residues long. Trimming cost V 1 base and J 1 base; bases outside gene matches: 4. Germline values: CDR1 LGHNA, CDR2 YNFKEQ. The CDR3 sequence is CASSQGARGSYNEQFF. DNA for the CDR3: TGTGCCAGCAGCCAAGGGGCCAGGGGGTCCTACAATGAGCAGTTCTTC.

The chain is built from TRBV6-4 and TRBJ2-2; 7 bases map to TRBD2. J was trimmed by 2 bases and V by 6 bases; bases with no gene match: 3. Germline V lookup: CDR1 MRHNA, CDR2 SNTAGT. This CDR3 is 14 amino acids long. CDR3 amino acids: CASRRESNTGELFF. CDR3 in DNA: TGTGCCAGCAGGCGGGAGAGTAACACCGGGGAGCTGTTTTTT.

This chain joins TRBV2 and TRBJ2-1; TRBD2 agrees at 8 bases. The CDR3 has 15 residues. Germline V gives CDR1 SNHLY, CDR2 FYNNEI. The V segment lost 1 base and the J segment 7 bases; nucleotides outside the gene matches: 6. In DNA form, the CDR3 reads TGTGCCAGCAGTGAAGAGACGGGGGGGCCGAATGAGCAGTTCTTC. This translates into CASSEETGGPNEQFF.

This chain links TRBV7-3 with TRBJ2-2; tentative D call: TRBD1 (6 bases). V gave up 5 bases and J gave up 4 bases, with 11 bases separating them. Looked up from germline, CDR1 is SGHTA and CDR2 is FQGTGA. CDR3 size: 14 residues. CDR3 amino acids: CASSRIGGTGELFF. The CDR3 DNA follows: TGTGCCAGCAGCCGCATAGGGGGCACCGGGGAGCTGTTTTTT.

This clone was recorded only once. V usage is TRBV9 and J usage is TRBJ2-7, with 8 bases matching TRBD2. Germline assignment: CDR1 SGDLS and CDR2 YYNGEE. This CDR3 contains 16 residues. Trimming removed 2 bases from V and 7 bases from J; junction bases left unmatched: 14. The CDR3 reads CASSVLDGRVPGEQYF. CDR3 bases: TGTGCCAGCAGCGTTTTAGACGGGAGGGTCCCCGGTGAGCAGTACTTC.

The chain is built from TRBV27 and TRBJ1-1, with D tentatively TRBD1 (5 bases). This CDR3 comprises 11 residues. Germline CDR1 reads MNHEY; CDR2 reads SMNVEV (reference sequence). V was clipped by 7 bases and J by 4 bases, with 7 bases between them. CDR3: CASNQGTEAFF. CDR3 nucleotide sequence: TGTGCCAGCAACCAGGGCACTGAAGCTTTCTTT.

The V gene is TRBV6-1, the J gene TRBJ1-5; possibly TRBD1 for D (6 bases). V lost 8 bases to trimming and J lost 0 bases, with 11 bases between them. Germline V lookup: CDR1 MNHNS, CDR2 SASEGT. This CDR3 region has 14 residues. The CDR3 coding sequence is TGTGCCAGCGGACAGTCTTATAGCAATCAGCCCCAGCATTTT. The encoded protein is CASGQSYSNQPQHF.

The chain couples TRBV9 to TRBJ1-1; D unclear. Per germline, CDR1 SGDLS and CDR2 YYNGEE. V was shortened by 0 bases and J by 4 bases, with 10 bases between the two germline ends. The CDR3 covers 14 residues. CDR3 nucleotides: TGTGCCAGCAGCGTAGCTTGGGGAGGCACTGAAGCTTTCTTT. This gives the protein CASSVAWGGTEAFF.

V usage is TRBV7-2 and J usage is TRBJ1-1; D not resolved. Germline lookup yields CDR1 SGHTA and CDR2 FQGNSA. There are 15 residues in the CDR3. Between the trimmed V and J ends, which lost 1 base and 1 base, there was a span of 10 bases. The DNA for the CDR3 is TGTGCCAGCAGCTTAGAGGGTGGGAGGAACACTGAAGCTTTCTTT. This codes for CASSLEGGRNTEAFF.

V usage is TRBV2 and J usage is TRBJ1-2, with D tentatively TRBD1 (5 bases). There are 17 residues in the CDR3. The V and J ends lost 6 bases and 3 bases respectively, with 23 bases between them. Germline loops: CDR1 SNHLY, CDR2 FYNNEI. The CDR3 bases are TGTGCCAGCAGCGACCCCACCGTGGGCAGGGAGGACTATGGCTACACCTTC. It translates to CASSDPTVGREDYGYTF.

The chain combines TRBV11-3 with TRBJ2-7; 7 bases are a match to TRBD2. Germline trimming cut 1 base from V and 5 bases from J; bases unmatched to any gene: 8. This CDR3 region has 15 residues. Germline V gene lookup returns CDR1 SGHNT and CDR2 YENEEA. The CDR3 DNA is TGTGCCAGCAGCTTAGGGCGGGCGGGAGACCACGAGCAGTACTTC. It codes for CASSLGRAGDHEQYF.

This clone was recorded a few times. The chain carries TRBV5-1 and TRBJ2-1, with 10 positions matching TRBD1. Trimming cost V 4 bases and J 9 bases; bases outside gene matches: 7. CDR3 length: 14 residues. Germline values: CDR1 SGHRS, CDR2 YFSETQ. Here the CDR3 reads CASSAGQGTGEQFF. CDR3 DNA sequence: TGCGCCAGCAGCGCGGGACAGGGGACGGGTGAGCAGTTCTTC.

A few counts support this clone. The chain joins TRBV5-6 to TRBJ1-4, with a possible D match to TRBD1 (5 bases). V was clipped by 4 bases and J by 5 bases, with 12 bases between them. CDR1 is SGHDT, CDR2 YYEEEE, per germline. The CDR3 covers 14 residues. CDR3 in DNA: TGTGCCAGCAGCCGTAGGGCAGGGAATGAAAAACTGTTTTTT. Residues: CASSRRAGNEKLFF.

The chain is built from TRBV10-3 and TRBJ2-7; 9 bases fit TRBD2. Germline V gene lookup returns CDR1 ENHRY and CDR2 SYGVKD. The trim removed 7 bases at V and 2 bases at J, leaving 3 bases unmatched. The CDR3 contains 13 residues. This CDR3 is CAIKGGGAYEQYF. The CDR3 DNA reads TGTGCCATCAAAGGCGGGGGGGCCTACGAGCAGTACTTC.

This clone showed up just a few times. V is TRBV6-4 and J is TRBJ2-1; 8 nucleotides align to TRBD1. Germline CDR1 is MRHNA and CDR2 is SNTAGT. The CDR3 has 17 residues. V gave up 0 bases and J gave up 9 bases; unmatched junction bases: 13. The CDR3 DNA reads TGTGCCAGCAGTGACTCCTTCGGACAGGGTAGTTGGTTTGAGCAGTTCTTC. This gives the protein CASSDSFGQGSWFEQFF.

This clone was seen only a few times. The gene calls are TRBV6-6 and TRBJ2-1; 7 positions match TRBD2. After removal of 6 bases from V and 3 bases from J, the junction contained 8 bases not matched to a gene. The CDR3 runs 15 residues. Germline values: CDR1 MNHNY, CDR2 SVGAGI (reference sequence). CDR3 sequence reads: CASSLGREIYNEQFF. CDR3 nucleotide sequence: TGTGCCAGCAGCTTAGGGCGGGAGATCTACAATGAGCAGTTCTTC.